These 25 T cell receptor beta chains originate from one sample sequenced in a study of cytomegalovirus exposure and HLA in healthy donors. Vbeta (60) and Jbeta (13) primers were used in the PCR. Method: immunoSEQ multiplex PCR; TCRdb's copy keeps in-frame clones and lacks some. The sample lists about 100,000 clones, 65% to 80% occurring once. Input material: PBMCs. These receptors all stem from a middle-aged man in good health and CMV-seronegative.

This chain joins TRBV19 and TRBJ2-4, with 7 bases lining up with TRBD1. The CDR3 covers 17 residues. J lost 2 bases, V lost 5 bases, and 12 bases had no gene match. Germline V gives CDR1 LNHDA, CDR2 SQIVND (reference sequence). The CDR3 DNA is TGTGCCAGTAGTCGTCTACAGGGGAGCGGTCCCAAAAACATTCAGTACTTC. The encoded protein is CASSRLQGSGPKNIQYF.

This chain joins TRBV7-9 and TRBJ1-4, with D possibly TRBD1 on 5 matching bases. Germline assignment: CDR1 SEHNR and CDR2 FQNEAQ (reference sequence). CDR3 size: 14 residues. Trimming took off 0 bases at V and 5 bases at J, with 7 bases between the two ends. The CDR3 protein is CASSLAGGNEKLFF. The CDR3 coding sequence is TGTGCCAGCAGCTTAGCGGGGGGAAATGAAAAACTGTTTTTT.

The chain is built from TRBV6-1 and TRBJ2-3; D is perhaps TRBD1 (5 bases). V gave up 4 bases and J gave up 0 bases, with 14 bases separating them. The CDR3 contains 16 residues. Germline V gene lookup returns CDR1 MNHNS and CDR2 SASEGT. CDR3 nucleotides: TGTGCCAGCAGTGGAATTGGGGCCTCTAGCACAGATACGCAGTATTTT. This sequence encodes CASSGIGASSTDTQYF.

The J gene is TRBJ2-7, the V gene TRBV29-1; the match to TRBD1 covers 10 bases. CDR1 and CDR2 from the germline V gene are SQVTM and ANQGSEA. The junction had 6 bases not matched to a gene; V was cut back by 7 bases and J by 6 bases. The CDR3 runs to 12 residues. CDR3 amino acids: CSAGTGAGEQYF. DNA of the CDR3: TGCAGCGCCGGGACAGGGGCCGGCGAGCAGTACTTC.

The CDR3 bases are TGTGCCTGGAGTCGGGGGACTAGTCAGTTCTTC. This translates into CAWSRGTSQFF. The chain employs TRBV30 and TRBJ2-1, with TRBD2 matching 8 bases. Looked up from germline, CDR1 is GTSNPN and CDR2 is SVGIG (reference sequence). The CDR3 is made up of 11 amino acids. V gave up 2 bases and J gave up 13 bases; unmatched junction bases: 4.

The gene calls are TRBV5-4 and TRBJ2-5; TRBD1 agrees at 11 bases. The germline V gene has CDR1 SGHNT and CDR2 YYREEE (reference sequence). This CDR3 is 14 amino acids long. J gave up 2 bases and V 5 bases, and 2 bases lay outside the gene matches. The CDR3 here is CASRRDRGQETQYF. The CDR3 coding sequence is TGTGCCAGCAGAAGGGACAGGGGGCAAGAGACCCAGTACTTC.

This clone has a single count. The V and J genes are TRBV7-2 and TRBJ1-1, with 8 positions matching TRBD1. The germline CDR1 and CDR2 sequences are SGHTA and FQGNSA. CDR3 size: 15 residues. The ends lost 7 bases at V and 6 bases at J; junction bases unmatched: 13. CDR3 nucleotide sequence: TGTGCCAGCATCGTAACGGCGACACAGGGGGCTGAAGCTTTCTTT. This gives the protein CASIVTATQGAEAFF.

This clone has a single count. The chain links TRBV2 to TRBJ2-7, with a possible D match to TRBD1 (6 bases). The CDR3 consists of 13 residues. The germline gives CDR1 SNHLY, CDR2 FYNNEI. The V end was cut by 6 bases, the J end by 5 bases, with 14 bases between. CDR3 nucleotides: TGTGCCAGCAGGACTCAGGGGAACGACGAGCAGTACTTC. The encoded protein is CASRTQGNDEQYF. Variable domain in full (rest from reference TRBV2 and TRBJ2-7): EPEVTQTPSHQVTQMGQEVILRCVPISNHLYFYWYRQILGQKVEFLVSFYNNEISEKSEIFDDQFSVERPDGSNFTLKIRSTKLEDSAMYFCASRTQGNDEQYFGPGTRLTVT.

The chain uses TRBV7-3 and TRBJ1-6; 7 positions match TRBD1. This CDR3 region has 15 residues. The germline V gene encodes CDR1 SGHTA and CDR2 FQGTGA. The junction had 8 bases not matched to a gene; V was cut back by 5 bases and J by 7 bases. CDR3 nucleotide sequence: TGTGCCAGCAGCCCAAGTGGGGACAGCAATTCACCCCTCCACTTT. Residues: CASSPSGDSNSPLHF.

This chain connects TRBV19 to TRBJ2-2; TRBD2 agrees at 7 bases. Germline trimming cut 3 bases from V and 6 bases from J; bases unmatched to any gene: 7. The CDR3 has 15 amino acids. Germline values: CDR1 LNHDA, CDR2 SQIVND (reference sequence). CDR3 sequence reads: CASSIGAGRAGELFF. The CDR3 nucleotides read TGTGCCAGTAGTATTGGAGCAGGGAGGGCCGGGGAGCTGTTTTTT.

DNA of the CDR3: TGTGCCAGTACCTACTCCGGGACAGGGACCGAAAAACTGTTTTTT. It encodes CASTYSGTGTEKLFF. J is TRBJ1-4 and V is TRBV19, with 9 positions matching TRBD1. The CDR3 extends over 15 amino acids. V lost 7 bases to trimming and J lost 8 bases; unmatched junction nucleotides: 11. Per germline, CDR1 LNHDA and CDR2 SQIVND (reference sequence). The full variable domain, completed using reference TRBV19 and TRBJ1-4, is DGGITQSPKYLFRKEGQNVTLSCEQNLNHDAMYWYRQDPGQGLRLIYYSQIVNDFQKGDIAEGYSVSREKKESFPLTVTSAQKNPTAFYLCASTYSGTGTEKLFFGSGTQLSVL.

This chain's CDR3 is CATSARQGALEQYF. DNA for the CDR3: TGTGCCACCTCCGCGAGACAGGGGGCTCTCGAGCAGTACTTC. J is TRBJ2-7 and V is TRBV21-1; the DNA was not used to check the table's D call, TRBD1. TRBV21-1 is reported as a pseudogene. The CDR3 is 14 residues long.

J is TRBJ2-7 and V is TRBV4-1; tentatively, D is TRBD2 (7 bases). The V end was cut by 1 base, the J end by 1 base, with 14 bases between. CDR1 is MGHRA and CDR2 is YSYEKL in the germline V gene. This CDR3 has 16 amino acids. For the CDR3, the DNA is TGCGCCAGCAGCCAAGGGGGGGGGCGAACATCCTACGAGCAGTACTTC. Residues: CASSQGGGRTSYEQYF.

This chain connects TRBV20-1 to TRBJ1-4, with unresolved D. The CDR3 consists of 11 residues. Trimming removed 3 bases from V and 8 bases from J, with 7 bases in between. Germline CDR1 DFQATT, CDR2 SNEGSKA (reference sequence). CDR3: CSASSGEKLFF. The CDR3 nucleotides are TGCAGTGCTAGTTCGGGGGAAAAACTGTTTTTT.

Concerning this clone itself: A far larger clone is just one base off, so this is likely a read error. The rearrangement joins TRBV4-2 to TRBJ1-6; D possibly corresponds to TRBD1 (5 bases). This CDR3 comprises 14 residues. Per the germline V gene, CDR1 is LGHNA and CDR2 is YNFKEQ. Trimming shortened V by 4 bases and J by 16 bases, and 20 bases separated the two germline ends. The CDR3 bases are TGTGCCAGCAGCCTCTGCTCTACAGGCAGGGAACTCCACTTT. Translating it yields CASSLCSTGRELHF.

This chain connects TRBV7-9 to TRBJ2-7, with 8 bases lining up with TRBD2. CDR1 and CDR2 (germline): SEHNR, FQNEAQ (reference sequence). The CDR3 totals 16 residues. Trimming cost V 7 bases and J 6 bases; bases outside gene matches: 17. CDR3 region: CASTPGSGSLVPEQYF. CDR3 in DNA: TGTGCCAGCACCCCTGGCAGCGGGAGCCTCGTTCCCGAGCAGTACTTC.

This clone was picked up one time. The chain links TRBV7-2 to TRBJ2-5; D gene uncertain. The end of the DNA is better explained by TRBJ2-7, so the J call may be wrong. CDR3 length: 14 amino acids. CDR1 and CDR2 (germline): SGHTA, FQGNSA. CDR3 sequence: CASSVSRGSYEQYF. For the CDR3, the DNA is TGTGCCAGCAGCGTTTCTAGAGGTAGCTACGAGCAGTACTTC.

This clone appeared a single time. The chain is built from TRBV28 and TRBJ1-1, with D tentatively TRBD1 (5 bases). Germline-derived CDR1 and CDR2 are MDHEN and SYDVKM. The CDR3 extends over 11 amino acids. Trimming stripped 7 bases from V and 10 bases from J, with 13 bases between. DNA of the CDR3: TGTGCCAGCATGGGCCAGGGTTTAGCTTTCTTT. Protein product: CASMGQGLAFF.

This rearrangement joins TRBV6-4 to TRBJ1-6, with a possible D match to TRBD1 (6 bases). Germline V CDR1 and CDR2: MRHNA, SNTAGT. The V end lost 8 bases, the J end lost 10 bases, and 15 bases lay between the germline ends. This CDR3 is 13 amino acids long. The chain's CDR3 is CASGDNVNSPLHF. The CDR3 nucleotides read TGTGCCAGCGGGGACAATGTAAACTCACCCCTCCACTTT.

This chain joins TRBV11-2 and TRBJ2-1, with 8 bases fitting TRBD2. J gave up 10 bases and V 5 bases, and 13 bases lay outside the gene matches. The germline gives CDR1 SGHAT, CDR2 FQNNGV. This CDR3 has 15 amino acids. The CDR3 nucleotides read TGTGCCAGCAGCGCCGCGGGGCCCGCGGGAGGAGAGCAGTTCTTC. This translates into CASSAAGPAGGEQFF.

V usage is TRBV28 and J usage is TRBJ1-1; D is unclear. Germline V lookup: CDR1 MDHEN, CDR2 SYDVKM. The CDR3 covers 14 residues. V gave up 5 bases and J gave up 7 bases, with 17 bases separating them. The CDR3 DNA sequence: TGTGCCAGCAGTCCCCCAAGCCCTCGATATGAAGCTTTCTTT. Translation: CASSPPSPRYEAFF.

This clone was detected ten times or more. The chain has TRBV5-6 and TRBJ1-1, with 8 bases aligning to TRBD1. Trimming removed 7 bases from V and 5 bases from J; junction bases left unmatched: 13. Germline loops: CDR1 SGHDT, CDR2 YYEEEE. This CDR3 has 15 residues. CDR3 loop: CASGQGAWDGTEAFF. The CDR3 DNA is TGTGCCAGCGGGCAGGGGGCGTGGGATGGGACTGAAGCTTTCTTT.

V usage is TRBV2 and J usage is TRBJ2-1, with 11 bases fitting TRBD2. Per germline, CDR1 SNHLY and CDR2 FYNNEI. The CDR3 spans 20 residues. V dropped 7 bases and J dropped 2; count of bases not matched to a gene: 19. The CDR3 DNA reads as TGTGCCAGCACCCCAGGGGGGACTAGCGGCTTACCTAAGGCCTACAATGAGCAGTTCTTC. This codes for CASTPGGTSGLPKAYNEQFF.

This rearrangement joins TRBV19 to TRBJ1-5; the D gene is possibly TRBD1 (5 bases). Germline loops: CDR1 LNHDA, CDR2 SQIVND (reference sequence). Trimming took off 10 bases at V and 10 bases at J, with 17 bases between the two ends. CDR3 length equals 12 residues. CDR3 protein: CATGTGDYPQHF. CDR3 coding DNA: TGTGCCACCGGGACTGGTGATTACCCCCAGCATTTT.

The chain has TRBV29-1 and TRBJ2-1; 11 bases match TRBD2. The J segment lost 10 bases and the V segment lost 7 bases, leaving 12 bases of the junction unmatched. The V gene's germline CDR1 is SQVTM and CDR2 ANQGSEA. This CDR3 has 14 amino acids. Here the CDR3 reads CSATLSGGAKEQFF. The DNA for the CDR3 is TGCAGCGCTACCCTTAGCGGGGGGGCTAAGGAGCAGTTCTTC.